This TCR beta chain was sequenced in a study of T-cell reconstitution after alpha-beta-depleted transplantation in children. The study, taken as a whole, reports: Some patients' high day-60 TCRbeta diversity was traced to surviving recipient T cells and thymic progenitors. Newly produced T cells mostly accounted for T-cell counts and diversity one year post-transplant. About two months after transplant, alpha-beta T cells reportedly came from several hundred expanded graft clones.

Germline lookup yields CDR1 SGHKS and CDR2 YYEKEE (reference sequence). V shed 4 bases and J shed 11 bases, with 17 bases lying between them. The CDR3 is made up of 13 amino acids. Note on this clonotype: Antigen specificity is unknown.

Preparation of the TCRbeta library was carried out with unique molecular identifiers. TCRdb recomputed calls from the PCR reads with MiXCR, one row per CDR3 protein. The table shows hundreds of thousands of distinct CDR3 sequences, with over 10% occurring only once. The material was PBMCs, mostly from graft donor cells, obtained 360 days after TCRalphabeta/CD19-depleted stem cell transplant. The clonotype originates from a male patient aged 10 to 17 who had a stem cell transplant for acute myeloid leukemia, so the T cells may come from the graft donor. The chain recombines TRBV5-5 with TRBJ2-3; TRBD1 is a possible D gene (6 bases). This CDR3 reads CASSLLGGVVQYF. As DNA, the CDR3 is TGTGCCAGCAGCCTCCTAGGGGGAGTGGTGCAGTATTTT.